This TCR beta chain was found in a study of OX40 agonist ivuxolimab in advanced cancers. The overall study: People in dose escalation had one of these cancers: hepatocellular carcinoma, melanoma, renal cell or head and neck cancer.

With respect to this clone: Its matching antigen is unknown.

Germline loops: CDR1 SGHVS, CDR2 FNYEAQ. The CDR3 length is 15 residues. With 3 bases clipped from V and 4 bases from J, the junction kept 6 bases outside the gene matches. Whole-study findings and limits: The study found that CD8+ T cells averaged more expanded clones than CD4+. Blood T cells, both CD4+ and CD8+, expanded clonally by week 6 at 0.1 to 3.0 mg/kg.

Clones were read by immunoSEQ multiplex PCR, and TCRdb kept only the in-frame ones, dropping some. The table records about 19,000 clones, approximately 83% of them present only once. This sequence was found in an adult with an advanced solid tumor such as melanoma, head and neck, liver or kidney cancer. This specimen was CD4+ or CD8+ T cells sorted from blood, taken in a trial of the OX40 agonist ivuxolimab. The chain links TRBV7-6 to TRBJ2-1; 7 bases are shared with TRBD2. The CDR3 sequence: CASSLLADSYNEQFF. The CDR3 DNA is TGTGCCAGCAGCTTGCTAGCGGACTCATACAATGAGCAGTTCTTC.